The following is a TCR beta chain sequence with its context. The CDR3 sequence is 13 residues long. With 0 bases removed from V and 7 bases from J, the gap between germline ends came to 8 bases. Per the germline V gene, CDR1 is SGDLS and CDR2 is YYNGEE. In the PCR, 60 Vbeta and 13 Jbeta primers were used. The method was immunoSEQ multiplex PCR; TCRdb's version includes in-frame clones alone and lacks a portion of them. This sample has 120,000 or so clones, with 65% to 80% found just once. This specimen belongs to a study of cytomegalovirus exposure and HLA in healthy donors. The sample comprised PBMCs. The source is a man aged 30-40 years in good health and CMV-seronegative. The J gene is TRBJ2-1, the V gene TRBV9; unclear D gene. CDR3 in amino acids: CASSVGQSNEQFF. The CDR3 nucleotides read TGTGCCAGCAGCGTAGGCCAGTCTAATGAGCAGTTCTTC.